This T cell receptor (beta chain) was captured in a study of T cells in localized non-small cell lung cancer. The study's findings and limits: Adjacent lung held a median roughly 54 of the top 100 tumor clones. One tumor region alone was sequenced, and heterogeneity therefore remains possible. Higher T cell density in the blood was associated with longer overall survival, whereas higher adjacent-lung clonality associated with shorter survival. Highest T cell clonality was seen in uninvolved adjacent lung, surpassing that measured in tumor.

This clone was found once. Its specificity is not known. Here immunoSEQ multiplex PCR was the method, and the copy in TCRdb shows in-frame clones only, minus some. Found here are 2,000 to 2,500 clones, 30% to 40% of them singletons; the top ten hold roughly 6.9%. The CDR3 is 16 amino acids. CDR1 is MGHDK and CDR2 is SYGVNS in the germline V gene. J was trimmed by 6 bases and V by 1 base; bases with no gene match: 8. The receptor comes from a man between 40 and 70 years old with stage I lung adenocarcinoma. The rearrangement uses TRBV25-1 and TRBJ2-3; the match to TRBD2 covers 9 bases. Sequencing used lung tumor tissue, obtained before any cancer treatment. The CDR3 DNA reads as TGTGCCAGCAGTGAATCGGCTAGCGGGGTGGGGGATACGCAGTATTTT. Protein: CASSESASGVGDTQYF.